This TCR beta chain was identified in a study of control samples from healthy donors and cancer patients. TCRdb's copy holds only in-frame clones and misses some; the assay was immunoSEQ multiplex PCR. The repertoire holds 150,000 to 200,000 clones, with around 95% as singletons. The receptor was isolated from a woman between 40 and 50 years old in good health. The specimen was blood.

The CDR3 bases are TGTGCCAGCAGTGAATCAGGGGTATCTGGAAACACCATATATTTT. Its translation is CASSESGVSGNTIYF. V usage is TRBV25-1 and J usage is TRBJ1-3, with D maybe TRBD1 (6 bases). The CDR3 totals 15 residues. Trimming shortened V by 1 base and J by 1 base, and 8 bases separated the two germline ends. Germline values: CDR1 MGHDK, CDR2 SYGVNS. The complete variable domain, with remaining parts taken from reference TRBV25-1 and TRBJ1-3, reads EADIYQTPRYLVIGTGKKITLECSQTMGHDKMYWYQQDPGMELHLIHYSYGVNSTEKGDLSSESTVSRIRTEHFPLTLESARPSHTSQYLCASSESGVSGNTIYFGEGSWLTVV.